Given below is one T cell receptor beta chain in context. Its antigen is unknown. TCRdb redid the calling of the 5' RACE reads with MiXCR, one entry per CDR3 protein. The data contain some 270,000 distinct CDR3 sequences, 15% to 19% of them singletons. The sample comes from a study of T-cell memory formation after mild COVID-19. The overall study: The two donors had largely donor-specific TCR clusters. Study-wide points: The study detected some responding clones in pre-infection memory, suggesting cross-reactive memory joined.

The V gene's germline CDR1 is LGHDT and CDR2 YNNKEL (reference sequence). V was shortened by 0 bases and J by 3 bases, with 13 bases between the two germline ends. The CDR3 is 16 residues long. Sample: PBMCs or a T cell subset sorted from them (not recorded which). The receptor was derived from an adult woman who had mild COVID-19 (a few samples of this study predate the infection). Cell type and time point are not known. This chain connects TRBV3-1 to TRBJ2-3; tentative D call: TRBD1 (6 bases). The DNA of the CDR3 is TGTGCCAGCAGCCAAGATCGAACAGGGTTTACAGATACGCAGTATTTT. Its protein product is CASSQDRTGFTDTQYF.